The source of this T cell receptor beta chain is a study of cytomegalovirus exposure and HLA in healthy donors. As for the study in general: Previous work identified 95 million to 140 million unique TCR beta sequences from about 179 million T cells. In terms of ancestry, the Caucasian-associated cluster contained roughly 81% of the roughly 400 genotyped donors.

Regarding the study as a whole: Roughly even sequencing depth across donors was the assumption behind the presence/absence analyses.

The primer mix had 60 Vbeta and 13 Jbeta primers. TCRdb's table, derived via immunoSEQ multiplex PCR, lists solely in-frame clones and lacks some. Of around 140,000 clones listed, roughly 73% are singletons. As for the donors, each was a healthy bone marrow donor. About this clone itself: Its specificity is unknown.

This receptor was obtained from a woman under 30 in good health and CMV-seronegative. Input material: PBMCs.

CDR3 coding DNA: TGTGCCAGCAGTTACGGCGCGGTGAACACTGAAGCTTTCTTT. This gives the protein CASSYGAVNTEAFF. The chain has TRBV6-5 and TRBJ1-1, with D unresolved. This CDR3 has 14 amino acids. CDR1 MNHEY and CDR2 SVGAGI come from the germline V gene. V was shortened by 2 bases and J by 0 bases, with 7 bases between the two germline ends.